This TCR beta chain was retrieved from a study of cytomegalovirus exposure and HLA in healthy donors. The wider study: Earlier findings included over 90 million unique TCR beta sequences obtained from around 180 million T cells.

Germline CDR1 and CDR2: SNHLY and FYNNEI. This CDR3 spans 17 amino acids. The V gene lost 6 bases and the J gene lost 4 bases, with 21 bases spanning the gap. PCR amplification relied on 60 Vbeta primers (plus 13 Jbeta primers). Clones were sequenced by immunoSEQ multiplex PCR, and TCRdb holds only the in-frame ones, with some missing. The table records 150,000 to 200,000 clones, roughly 84% of them present only once. Remarks on this clone: The antigen is undetermined.

Study-level points and caveats: CMV serostatus alone was available as immune exposure information.

The specimen was PBMCs. The receptor was derived from a male donor in good health and CMV-seronegative. The V and J genes are TRBV2 and TRBJ1-4; TRBD1 is a possible D gene (5 bases). CDR3 sequence (DNA): TGTGCCAGCAGATTGGGACTCCTGGGCCTCGATAATGAAAAACTGTTTTTT. Protein: CASRLGLLGLDNEKLFF.